This T cell receptor (beta chain) was retrieved from a study of beta chain features in type 1 diabetes. Heparinised blood was drawn once per donor, averaging approximately 0.12 L. A sort by CD45RO/CCR7/CD25/CD127/CD95/CD27 yielded CD4+ naive, central memory, regulatory and stem cell-like memory cells. Each sorted fraction was over 95% pure. Findings and limits, study-wide: In comparison with healthy donors, patients had naive, central memory and Treg TCRB repertoires that appeared more similar. For Type 1 diabetes patients, all four CD4+ subsets carried TCRB CDR3s that were moderately but significantly shorter.

Isolated RNA was reverse transcribed in full, so expressed TCRB transcripts were sequenced. Some clones are missing from TCRdb's copy, which holds only in-frame ones; the method was immunoSEQ multiplex PCR. The table lists around 600,000 clones, about an eighth of them singletons. In this sample, this clone turned up a few times. Its matching antigen is unknown. Looked up from germline, CDR1 is SGDLS and CDR2 is YYNGEE. The CDR3 length is 16 residues. V was pared by 0 bases and J by 5 bases, with 17 bases between. The J gene is TRBJ1-1, the V gene TRBV9; no firm D call. The sample was naive CD4+ T cells from blood. The sequence was obtained from a man aged 25 to 45 with type 1 diabetes. CDR3 amino acids: CASSVGESWEATEAFF. CDR3 bases: TGTGCCAGCAGCGTAGGAGAGTCCTGGGAGGCAACTGAAGCTTTCTTT.